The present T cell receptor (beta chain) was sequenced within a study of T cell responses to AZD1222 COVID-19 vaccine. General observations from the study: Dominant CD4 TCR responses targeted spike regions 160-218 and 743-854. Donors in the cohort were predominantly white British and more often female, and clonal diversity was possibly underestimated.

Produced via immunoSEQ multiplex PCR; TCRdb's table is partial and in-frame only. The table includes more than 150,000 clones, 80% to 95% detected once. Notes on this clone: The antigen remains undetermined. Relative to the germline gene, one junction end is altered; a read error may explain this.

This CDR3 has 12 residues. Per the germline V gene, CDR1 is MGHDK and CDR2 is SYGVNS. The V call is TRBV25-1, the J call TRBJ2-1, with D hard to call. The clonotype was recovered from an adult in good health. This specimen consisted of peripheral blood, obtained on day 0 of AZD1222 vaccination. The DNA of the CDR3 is TGTACCAGCAGTAAGGATTACAATGAGCAGTTCTTC. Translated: CTSSKDYNEQFF.